This T cell receptor beta chain appears in the sequencing data of a study of cytotoxic CD8 clonotypes in ibrutinib-treated CLL. Produced via immunoSEQ multiplex PCR; TCRdb's table is partial and in-frame only. This table holds approximately 350,000 clones, 67% found once. The CDR3 length is 12 residues. V dropped 3 bases and J dropped 4 bases, with 6 bases sitting between them. CDR1 SGHAT and CDR2 FQNNGV come from the germline V gene. This clone appeared a few times. Other DNA sequences in this sample translate to the same CDR3. This clonotype originated in a human donor with chronic lymphocytic leukemia. The chain recombines TRBV11-2 with TRBJ2-5; D not resolved. Sequenced here: PBMCs, sampled after 36 months of ibrutinib treatment. This chain's CDR3 is CASSLVGETQYF. CDR3 DNA: TGTGCCAGCAGCTTGGTCGGAGAGACCCAGTACTTC.